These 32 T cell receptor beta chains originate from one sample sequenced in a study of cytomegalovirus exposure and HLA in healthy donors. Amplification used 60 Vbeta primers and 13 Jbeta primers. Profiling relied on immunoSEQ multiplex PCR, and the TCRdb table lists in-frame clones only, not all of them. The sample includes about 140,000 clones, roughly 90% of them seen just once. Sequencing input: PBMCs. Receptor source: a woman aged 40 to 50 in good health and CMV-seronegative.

The CDR3 protein is CASTRTGVHTEAFF. The DNA of the CDR3 is TGTGCCAGCACCCGGACAGGGGTACACACTGAAGCTTTCTTT. The chain combines TRBV6-5 with TRBJ1-1, with 9 bases aligning to TRBD1. V shed 7 bases, J shed 3 bases, and the junction held 6 bases outside the gene matches. Per germline, CDR1 MNHEY and CDR2 SVGAGI. The CDR3 extends over 14 amino acids.

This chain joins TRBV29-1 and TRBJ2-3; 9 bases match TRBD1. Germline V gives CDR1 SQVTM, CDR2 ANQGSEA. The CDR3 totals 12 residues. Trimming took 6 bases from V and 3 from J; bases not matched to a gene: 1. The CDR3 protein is CSVQGATDTQYF. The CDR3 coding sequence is TGCAGCGTACAGGGGGCAACAGATACGCAGTATTTT.

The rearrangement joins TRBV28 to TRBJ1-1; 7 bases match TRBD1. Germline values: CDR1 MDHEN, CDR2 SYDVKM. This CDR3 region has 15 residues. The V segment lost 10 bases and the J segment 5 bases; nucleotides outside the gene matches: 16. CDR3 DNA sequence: TGTGCCACCAGACCGCAAGGGGGCGCTTGGACTGAAGCTTTCTTT. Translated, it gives CATRPQGGAWTEAFF.

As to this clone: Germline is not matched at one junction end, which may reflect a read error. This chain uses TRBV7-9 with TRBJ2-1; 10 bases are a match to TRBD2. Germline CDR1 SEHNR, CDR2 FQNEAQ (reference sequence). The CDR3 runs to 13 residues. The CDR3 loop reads CSSSLAGADEQFF. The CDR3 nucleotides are TGTTCCAGCTCCCTAGCGGGAGCCGATGAGCAGTTCTTC.

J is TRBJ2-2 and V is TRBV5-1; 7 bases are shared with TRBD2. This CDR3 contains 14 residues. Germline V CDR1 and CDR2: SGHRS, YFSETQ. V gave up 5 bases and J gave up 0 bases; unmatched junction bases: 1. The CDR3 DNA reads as TGCGCCAGCAGTGCGGGAGCGAACACCGGGGAGCTGTTTTTT. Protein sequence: CASSAGANTGELFF.

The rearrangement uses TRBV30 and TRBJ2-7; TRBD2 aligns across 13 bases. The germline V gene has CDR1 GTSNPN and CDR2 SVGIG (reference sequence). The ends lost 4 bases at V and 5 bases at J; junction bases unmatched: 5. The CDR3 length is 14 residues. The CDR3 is CAWKLAGGRDEQYF. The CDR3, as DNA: TGTGCCTGGAAACTAGCGGGAGGGCGGGACGAGCAGTACTTC.

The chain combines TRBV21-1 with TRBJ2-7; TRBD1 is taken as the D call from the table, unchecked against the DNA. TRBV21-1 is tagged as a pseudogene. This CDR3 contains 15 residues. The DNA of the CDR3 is TGTGCCAGCAGACCTTCCCAGGAAAACGCCTACGAGCAGTACTTC. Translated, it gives CASRPSQENAYEQYF.

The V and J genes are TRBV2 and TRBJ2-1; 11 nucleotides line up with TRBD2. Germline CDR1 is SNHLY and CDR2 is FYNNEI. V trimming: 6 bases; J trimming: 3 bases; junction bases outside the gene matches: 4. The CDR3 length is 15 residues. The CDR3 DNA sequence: TGTGCCAGCAGAACACTAGCGGGAGACTACAATGAGCAGTTCTTC. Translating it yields CASRTLAGDYNEQFF.

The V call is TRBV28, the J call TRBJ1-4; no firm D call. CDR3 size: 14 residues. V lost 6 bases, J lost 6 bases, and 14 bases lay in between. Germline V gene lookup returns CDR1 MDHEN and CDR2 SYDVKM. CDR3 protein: CASSPSVRDEKLFF. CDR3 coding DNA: TGTGCCAGCAGCCCCTCCGTGCGGGATGAAAAACTGTTTTTT.

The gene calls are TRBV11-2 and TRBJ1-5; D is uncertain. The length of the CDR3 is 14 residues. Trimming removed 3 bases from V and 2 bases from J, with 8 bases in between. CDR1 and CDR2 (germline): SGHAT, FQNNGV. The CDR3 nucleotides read TGTGCCAGCAGCTTGGGAGAGGGCAATCAGCCCCAGCATTTT. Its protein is CASSLGEGNQPQHF.

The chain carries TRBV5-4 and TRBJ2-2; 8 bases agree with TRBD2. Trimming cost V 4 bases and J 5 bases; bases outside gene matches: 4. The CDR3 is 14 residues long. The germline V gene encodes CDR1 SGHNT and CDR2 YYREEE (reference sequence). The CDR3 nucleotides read TGTGCCAGCAGCCCCGGGACTAGGACCGGGGAGCTGTTTTTT. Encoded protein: CASSPGTRTGELFF.

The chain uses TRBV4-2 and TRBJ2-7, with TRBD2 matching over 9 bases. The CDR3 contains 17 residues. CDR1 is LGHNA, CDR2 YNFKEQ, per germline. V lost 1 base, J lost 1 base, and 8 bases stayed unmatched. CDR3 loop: CASSQAWVSGRSYEQYF. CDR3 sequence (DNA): TGTGCCAGCAGCCAAGCGTGGGTTAGCGGGAGATCCTACGAGCAGTACTTC.

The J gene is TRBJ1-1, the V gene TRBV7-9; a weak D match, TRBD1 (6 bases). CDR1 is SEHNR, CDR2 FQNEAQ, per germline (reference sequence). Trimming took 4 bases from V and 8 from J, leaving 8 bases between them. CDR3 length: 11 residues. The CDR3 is CASSSDREAFF. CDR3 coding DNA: TGTGCCAGCAGCTCCGACAGGGAAGCTTTCTTT.

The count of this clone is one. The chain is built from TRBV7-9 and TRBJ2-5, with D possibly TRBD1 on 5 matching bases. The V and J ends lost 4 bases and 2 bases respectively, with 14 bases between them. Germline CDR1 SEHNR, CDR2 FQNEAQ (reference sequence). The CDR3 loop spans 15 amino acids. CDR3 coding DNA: TGTGCCAGCAGCTCCCAGGGATTCGGGCAAGAGACCCAGTACTTC. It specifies CASSSQGFGQETQYF.

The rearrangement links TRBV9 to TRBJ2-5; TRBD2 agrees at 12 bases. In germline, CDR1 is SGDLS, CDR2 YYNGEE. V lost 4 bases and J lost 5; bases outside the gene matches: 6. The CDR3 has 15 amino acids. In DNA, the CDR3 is TGTGCCAGCAGCCTAGCGGGAGGGCCCTGGGAGACCCAGTACTTC. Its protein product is CASSLAGGPWETQYF.

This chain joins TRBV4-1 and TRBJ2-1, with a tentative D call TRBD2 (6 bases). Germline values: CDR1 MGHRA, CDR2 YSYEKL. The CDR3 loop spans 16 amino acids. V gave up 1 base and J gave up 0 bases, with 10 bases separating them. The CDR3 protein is CASSQASASSYNEQFF. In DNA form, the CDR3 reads TGCGCCAGCAGCCAAGCTAGCGCGAGCTCCTACAATGAGCAGTTCTTC.

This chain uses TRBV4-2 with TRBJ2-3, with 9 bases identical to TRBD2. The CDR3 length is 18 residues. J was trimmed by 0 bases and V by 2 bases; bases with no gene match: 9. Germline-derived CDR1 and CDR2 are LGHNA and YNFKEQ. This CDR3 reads CASSQPASGTSSTDTQYF. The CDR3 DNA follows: TGTGCCAGCAGCCAACCGGCTAGCGGGACGAGTAGCACAGATACGCAGTATTTT.

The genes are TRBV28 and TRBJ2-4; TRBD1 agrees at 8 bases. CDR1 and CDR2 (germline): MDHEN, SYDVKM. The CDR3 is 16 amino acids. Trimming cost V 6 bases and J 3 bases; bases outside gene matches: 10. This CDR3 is CASSRPSGGDKNIQYF. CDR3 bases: TGTGCCAGCAGCCGCCCGTCAGGGGGCGACAAAAACATTCAGTACTTC.

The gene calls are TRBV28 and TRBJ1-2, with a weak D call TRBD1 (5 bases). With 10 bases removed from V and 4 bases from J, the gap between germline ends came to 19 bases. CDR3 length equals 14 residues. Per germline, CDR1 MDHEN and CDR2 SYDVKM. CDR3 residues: CATDTTGGAYGYTF. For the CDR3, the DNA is TGTGCCACCGATACCACCGGCGGGGCCTATGGCTACACCTTC.

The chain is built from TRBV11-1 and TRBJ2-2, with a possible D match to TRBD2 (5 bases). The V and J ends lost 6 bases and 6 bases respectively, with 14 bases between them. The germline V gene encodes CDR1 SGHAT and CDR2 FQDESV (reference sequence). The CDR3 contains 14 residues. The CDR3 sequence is CASSLSGVAGELFF. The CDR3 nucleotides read TGTGCCAGCAGTCTATCCGGGGTGGCCGGGGAGCTGTTTTTT.

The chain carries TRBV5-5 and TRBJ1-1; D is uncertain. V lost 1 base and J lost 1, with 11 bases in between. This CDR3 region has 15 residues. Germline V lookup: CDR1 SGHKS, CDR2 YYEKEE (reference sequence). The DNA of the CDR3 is TGTGCCAGCAGCTTGCTTGCAGGCGCGAACACTGAAGCTTTCTTT. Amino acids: CASSLLAGANTEAFF. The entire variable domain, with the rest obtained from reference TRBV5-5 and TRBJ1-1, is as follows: DAGVTQSPTHLIKTRGQQVTLRCSPISGHKSVSWYQQVLGQGPQFIFQYYEKEERGRGNFPDRFSARQFPNYSSELNVNALLLGDSALYLCASSLLAGANTEAFFGQGTRLTVV.

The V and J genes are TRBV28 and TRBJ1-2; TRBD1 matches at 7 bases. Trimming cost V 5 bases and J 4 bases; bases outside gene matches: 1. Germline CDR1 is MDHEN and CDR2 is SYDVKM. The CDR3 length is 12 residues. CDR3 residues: CASSRDSYGYTF. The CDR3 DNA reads TGTGCCAGCAGTCGGGACAGCTATGGCTACACCTTC.

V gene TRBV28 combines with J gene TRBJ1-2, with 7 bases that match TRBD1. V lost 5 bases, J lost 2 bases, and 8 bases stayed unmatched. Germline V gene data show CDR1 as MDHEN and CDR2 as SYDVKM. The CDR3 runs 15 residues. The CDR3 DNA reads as TGTGCCAGCAGTGGGGACAGTTTCATCAACTATGGCTACACCTTC. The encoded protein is CASSGDSFINYGYTF.

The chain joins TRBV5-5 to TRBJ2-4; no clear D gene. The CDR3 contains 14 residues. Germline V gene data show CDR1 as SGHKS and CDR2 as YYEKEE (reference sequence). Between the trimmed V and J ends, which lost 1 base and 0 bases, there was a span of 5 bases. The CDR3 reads CASSLYIAKNIQYF. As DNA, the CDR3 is TGTGCCAGCAGCTTGTACATAGCCAAAAACATTCAGTACTTC.

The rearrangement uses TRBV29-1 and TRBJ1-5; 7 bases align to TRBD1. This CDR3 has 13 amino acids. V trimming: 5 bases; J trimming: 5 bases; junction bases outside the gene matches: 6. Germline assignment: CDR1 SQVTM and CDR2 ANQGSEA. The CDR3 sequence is CSVRTGRDQPQHF. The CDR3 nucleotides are TGCAGCGTTCGGACAGGTCGGGATCAGCCCCAGCATTTT.

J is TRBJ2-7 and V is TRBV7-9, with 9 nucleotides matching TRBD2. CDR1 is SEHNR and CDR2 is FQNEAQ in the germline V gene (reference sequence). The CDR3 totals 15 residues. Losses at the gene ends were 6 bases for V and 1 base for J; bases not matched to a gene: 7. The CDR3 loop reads CASSPTSGQSYEQYF. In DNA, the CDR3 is TGTGCCAGCAGTCCGACTAGCGGCCAATCCTACGAGCAGTACTTC.

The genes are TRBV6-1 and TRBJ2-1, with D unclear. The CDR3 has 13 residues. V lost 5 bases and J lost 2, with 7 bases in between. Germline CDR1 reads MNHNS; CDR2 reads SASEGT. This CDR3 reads CASSQTPYNEQFF. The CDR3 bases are TGTGCCAGCAGTCAAACTCCCTACAATGAGCAGTTCTTC.

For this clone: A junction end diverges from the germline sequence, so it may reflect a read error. In DNA form, the CDR3 reads TGTTCCAGCAGCTTGAGCGACACTGAAGCTTTCTTT. Translation: CSSSLSDTEAFF. This chain connects TRBV7-9 to TRBJ1-1; D gene unclear. This CDR3 is built from 12 residues. Germline CDR1 reads SEHNR; CDR2 reads FQNEAQ (reference sequence).

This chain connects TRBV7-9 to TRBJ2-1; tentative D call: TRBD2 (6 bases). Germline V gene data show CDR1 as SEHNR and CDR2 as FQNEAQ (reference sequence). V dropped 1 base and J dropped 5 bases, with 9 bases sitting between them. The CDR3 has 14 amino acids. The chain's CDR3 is CASSLVAVHNEQFF. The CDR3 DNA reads TGTGCCAGCAGCTTAGTAGCGGTTCACAATGAGCAGTTCTTC.

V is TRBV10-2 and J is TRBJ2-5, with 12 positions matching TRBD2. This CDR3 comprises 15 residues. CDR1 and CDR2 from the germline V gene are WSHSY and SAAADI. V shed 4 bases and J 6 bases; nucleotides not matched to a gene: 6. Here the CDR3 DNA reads TGCGCCAGCAGTGCTAGCGGGAGGGTAGGGCAGACCCAGTACTTC. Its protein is CASSASGRVGQTQYF.

The CDR3 nucleotides are TGTGCCAGCAGAGAGGGGGGAACTACTAGCGGGATTTTCTCTGGGGCCAACGTCCTGACTTTC. Its translation: CASREGGTTSGIFSGANVLTF. The chain employs TRBV2 and TRBJ2-6, with TRBD2 identical over 10 bases. Germline CDR1 SNHLY, CDR2 FYNNEI. V shed 6 bases, J shed 0 bases, and the junction held 17 bases outside the gene matches. The CDR3 consists of 21 residues.

The DNA for the CDR3 is TGCAGCGTTGAAGGTGAGGACAGCGAAAAACTGTTTTTT. Its translation is CSVEGEDSEKLFF. This chain links TRBV29-1 with TRBJ1-4, with a possible D match to TRBD1 (6 bases). Trimming left V 1 base short and J 8 bases short, with 11 bases between. The CDR3 has 13 amino acids. Germline CDR1 SQVTM, CDR2 ANQGSEA.